One and the same sample provided the 21 T cell receptor beta chains below, sequenced in a study of CD8+ T cells in alopecia areata. Extracted RNA was reverse transcribed, and the resulting cDNA served as sequencing template. Here immunoSEQ multiplex PCR was the method, and the copy in TCRdb shows in-frame clones only, minus some. The sample consists of about 200,000 clones, roughly three fifths of them appearing once. Material for sequencing was CD8+ T cells sorted from blood. Receptor source: a human donor in good health.

The CDR3 region is CASVSTGSGSPLHF. The CDR3 DNA reads as TGTGCCAGCGTCTCGACCGGGTCGGGTTCACCCCTCCACTTT. The chain recombines TRBV2 with TRBJ1-6, with unresolved D. V was cut by 8 bases and J by 9 bases, with 17 bases left in between. Per the germline V gene, CDR1 is SNHLY and CDR2 is FYNNEI. The CDR3 has 14 residues. Variable domain in full (rest from reference TRBV2 and TRBJ1-6): EPEVTQTPSHQVTQMGQEVILRCVPISNHLYFYWYRQILGQKVEFLVSFYNNEISEKSEIFDDQFSVERPDGSNFTLKIRSTKLEDSAMYFCASVSTGSGSPLHFGNGTRLTVT.

V is TRBV5-6 and J is TRBJ2-5; 10 nucleotides align to TRBD2. Germline CDR1 SGHDT, CDR2 YYEEEE. Trimming removed 8 bases from V and 5 bases from J; junction bases left unmatched: 9. The CDR3 length is 14 residues. The chain's CDR3 is CASGVVTSGETQYF. CDR3 nucleotide sequence: TGTGCCAGTGGTGTGGTGACTAGCGGGGAGACCCAGTACTTC.

The chain combines TRBV9 with TRBJ2-1; weak D call: TRBD1 (6 bases). V lost 4 bases and J 10 bases, leaving 12 bases between the germline ends. The germline V gene encodes CDR1 SGDLS and CDR2 YYNGEE. This CDR3 has 12 residues. This CDR3 is CASSPRGSEQFF. CDR3 DNA: TGTGCCAGCAGCCCCAGGGGAAGCGAGCAGTTCTTC.

The rearrangement links TRBV5-6 to TRBJ2-7, with D possibly matching TRBD1 (6 bases). The CDR3 is 15 amino acids. Trimming removed 1 base from V and 0 bases from J, with 11 bases in between. Germline V gene sequence: CDR1 SGHDT, CDR2 YYEEEE. This CDR3 is CASSLIGQNSYEQYF. The CDR3 coding sequence is TGTGCCAGCAGCTTGATTGGACAGAACTCCTACGAGCAGTACTTC.

The chain uses TRBV5-4 and TRBJ1-1; TRBD1 matches 8 bases. V lost 0 bases, J lost 4 bases, and 2 bases stayed unmatched. This CDR3 has 14 amino acids. Germline V gives CDR1 SGHNT, CDR2 YYREEE (reference sequence). CDR3 amino acids: CASSLAQGVTEAFF. The CDR3 coding sequence is TGTGCCAGCAGCTTGGCACAGGGGGTCACTGAAGCTTTCTTT. The variable domain in full, with the rest retrieved from reference TRBV5-4 and TRBJ1-1, is ETGVTQSPTHLIKTRGQQVTLRCSSQSGHNTVSWYQQALGQGPQFIFQYYREEENGRGNFPPRFSGLQFPNYSSELNVNALELDDSALYLCASSLAQGVTEAFFGQGTRLTVV.

The V call is TRBV10-3, the J call TRBJ1-2; D gene ambiguous. V was trimmed by 6 bases and J by 1 base, leaving 6 bases between them. The V gene's germline CDR1 is ENHRY and CDR2 SYGVKD. This CDR3 comprises 12 residues. CDR3 region: CAIREGNYGYTF. Written as DNA, the CDR3 is TGTGCCATCAGGGAGGGTAACTATGGCTACACCTTC.

The DNA of the CDR3 is TGCGCCAGCAGAGGGGAGTCAGGGGAGCTGTTTTTT. It translates to CASRGESGELFF. V gene TRBV5-1 combines with J gene TRBJ2-2; D possibly matches TRBD1 or TRBD2 (5 bases each). This CDR3 contains 12 residues. Germline values: CDR1 SGHRS, CDR2 YFSETQ. V lost 5 bases and J lost 8, with 10 bases in between.

This clone showed up just a few times. V and J are TRBV27 and TRBJ2-7, with 9 positions matching TRBD1. The CDR3 totals 13 residues. Trimming cost V 5 bases and J 2 bases; bases outside gene matches: 1. The germline gives CDR1 MNHEY, CDR2 SMNVEV (reference sequence). The CDR3 bases are TGTGCCAGCAGTCGGACAGGGGCCTACGAGCAGTACTTC. This sequence encodes CASSRTGAYEQYF.

This clone was counted only a few times. The CDR3 nucleotides are TGTGCCAGCAGTGAAGCAGGGAGGACTGAAGCTTTCTTT. As protein: CASSEAGRTEAFF. This rearrangement joins TRBV6-4 to TRBJ1-1; D may be TRBD1 (5 bases). The CDR3 extends over 13 amino acids. Germline CDR1 is MRHNA and CDR2 is SNTAGT. The V end lost 3 bases, the J end lost 5 bases, and 10 bases lay between the germline ends.

This clone was seen a handful of times. V usage is TRBV5-8 and J usage is TRBJ2-2, with 13 positions matching TRBD2. The CDR3 has 16 amino acids. J was trimmed by 3 bases and V by 4 bases; bases with no gene match: 3. The germline CDR1 and CDR2 sequences are SGHTS and YDEGEE. CDR3 in DNA: TGTGCCAGCAGCCCTGGACTAGCGGGGGACACCGGGGAGCTGTTTTTT. Its translation: CASSPGLAGDTGELFF.

This clone came up a few times. The chain employs TRBV7-8 and TRBJ1-5; D may be TRBD1 (6 bases). Germline V CDR1 and CDR2: SGHVS, FQNEAQ. Trimming took off 1 base at V and 3 bases at J, with 10 bases between the two ends. CDR3 length: 15 residues. The chain's CDR3 is CASSLGGQNNQPQHF. The CDR3 nucleotides read TGTGCCAGCAGCTTAGGAGGACAGAACAATCAGCCCCAGCATTTT.

V gene TRBV5-1 combines with J gene TRBJ1-2; a weak D match, TRBD1 (5 bases). Between the trimmed V and J ends, which lost 4 bases and 8 bases, there was a span of 18 bases. Germline V CDR1 and CDR2: SGHRS, YFSETQ. The CDR3 is 14 amino acids. CDR3 in DNA: TGCGCCAGCAGCCGGGGACCCCCCGTGAGGGGCTACACCTTC. It codes for CASSRGPPVRGYTF.

V is TRBV6-6 and J is TRBJ2-1; 11 bases are shared with TRBD2. The trim removed 7 bases at V and 5 bases at J, leaving 7 bases unmatched. CDR1 is MNHNY and CDR2 is SVGAGI in the germline V gene (reference sequence). The CDR3 is made up of 15 amino acids. The CDR3: CASTRSSGGHNEQFF. The CDR3 bases are TGTGCCAGCACCCGTTCTAGCGGGGGGCACAATGAGCAGTTCTTC.

The chain carries TRBV29-1 and TRBJ2-2; no clear D. The ends were cut back, 4 bases at V and 3 bases at J, with 9 bases in the middle. CDR1 SQVTM and CDR2 ANQGSEA come from the germline V gene. The CDR3 covers 13 residues. This CDR3 is CSVVLGDTGELFF. As DNA, the CDR3 is TGCAGCGTTGTGTTGGGTGACACCGGGGAGCTGTTTTTT.

The chain has TRBV4-1 and TRBJ2-7, with D unresolved. CDR3 length equals 11 residues. V was shortened by 3 bases and J by 6 bases, with 6 bases between the two germline ends. Looked up from germline, CDR1 is MGHRA and CDR2 is YSYEKL. CDR3 bases: TGCGCCAGCAGCCAGTCAGGCGAGCAGTACTTC. Its protein product is CASSQSGEQYF.

The table lists this clone with a count of one. The gene calls are TRBV5-1 and TRBJ2-7; TRBD1 aligns across 7 bases. CDR3 size: 14 residues. V lost 2 bases, J lost 1 base, and 3 bases stayed unmatched. Germline lookup yields CDR1 SGHRS and CDR2 YFSETQ. This chain's CDR3 is CASSFDRESYEQYF. In nucleotides, the CDR3 is TGCGCCAGCAGCTTCGACAGGGAGTCCTACGAGCAGTACTTC.

This chain uses TRBV6-5 with TRBJ1-2, with 7 bases lining up with TRBD1. The V gene's germline CDR1 is MNHEY and CDR2 SVGAGI. J gave up 3 bases and V 11 bases, and 6 bases lay outside the gene matches. This CDR3 is 12 amino acids long. As DNA, the CDR3 is TGTGCCGGAACCACAGGGGACTATGGCTACACCTTC. Residues: CAGTTGDYGYTF.

This clone has just a few counts. The rearrangement uses TRBV4-1 and TRBJ1-2; the D is unclear. Per germline, CDR1 MGHRA and CDR2 YSYEKL. The V end lost 4 bases, the J end lost 6 bases, and 9 bases lay between the germline ends. The CDR3 has 12 residues. The CDR3 DNA is TGCGCCAGCAGCCGAGGAAGCGATGGCTACACCTTC. It is translated as CASSRGSDGYTF.

CDR3 residues: CSVTGGQNTEAFF. The CDR3 DNA reads TGCAGCGTTACAGGGGGACAGAACACTGAAGCTTTCTTT. The gene calls are TRBV29-1 and TRBJ1-1; TRBD1 matches at 8 bases. CDR1 SQVTM and CDR2 ANQGSEA come from the germline V gene. The CDR3 extends over 13 amino acids. The J segment lost 1 base and the V segment lost 5 bases, leaving 3 bases of the junction unmatched.

The CDR3 protein is CASSQDRRNTEAFF. In DNA, the CDR3 is TGTGCCAGCAGTCAGGACAGGAGGAACACTGAAGCTTTCTTT. The chain uses TRBV5-4 and TRBJ1-1, with TRBD1 matching 7 bases. Germline assignment: CDR1 SGHNT and CDR2 YYREEE (reference sequence). This CDR3 has 14 amino acids. J gave up 1 base and V 5 bases, and 5 bases lay outside the gene matches.

The chain carries TRBV27 and TRBJ2-1; no clear D. The CDR3 runs 16 residues. Germline V gene sequence: CDR1 MNHEY, CDR2 SMNVEV (reference sequence). V lost 0 bases and J 6 bases, leaving 15 bases between the germline ends. CDR3 amino acids: CASSLSVETPFNEQFF. As DNA, the CDR3 is TGTGCCAGCAGTTTATCCGTGGAGACCCCATTCAATGAGCAGTTCTTC.